This T cell receptor beta chain was retrieved from a study of early T cells in non-severe SARS-CoV-2 infection. This clonotype was recorded at least ten times. As part of library construction, unique molecular identifiers were attached to individual cDNA molecules. MiXCR was run by TCRdb on the 5' RACE reads, yielding one entry per CDR3 protein. This table has 35,000 to 45,000 distinct CDR3 sequences, approximately 8% appearing once. This TCR was sampled from an adult who was a healthcare worker with PCR-confirmed SARS-CoV-2 infection or an uninfected control (not recorded which). The source material was whole blood, sampled at baseline.

The DNA for the CDR3 is TGTGCCAGCAGCTCGTTCTACGAGCAGTACTTC. Translation gives CASSSFYEQYF. The V gene is TRBV3-1, the J gene TRBJ2-7; no clear D gene. The CDR3 consists of 11 residues. Germline V gene lookup returns CDR1 LGHDT and CDR2 YNNKEL (reference sequence). The V gene lost 5 bases and the J gene lost 3 bases, with 5 bases spanning the gap.